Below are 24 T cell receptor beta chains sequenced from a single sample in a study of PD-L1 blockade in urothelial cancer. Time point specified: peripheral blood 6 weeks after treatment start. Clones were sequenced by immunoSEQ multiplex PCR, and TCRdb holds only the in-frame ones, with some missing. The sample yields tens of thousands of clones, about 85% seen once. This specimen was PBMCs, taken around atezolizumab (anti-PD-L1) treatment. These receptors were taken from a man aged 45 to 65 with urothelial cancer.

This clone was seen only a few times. The CDR3 nucleotides are TGTGCCAGCCTCTCCTACGAGCAGTACTTC. Its protein is CASLSYEQYF. The gene calls are TRBV21-1 and TRBJ2-7; TRBD2, the D gene given by the table, was not confirmed from the DNA. TRBV21-1 is assigned pseudogene status. The CDR3 is 10 residues long.

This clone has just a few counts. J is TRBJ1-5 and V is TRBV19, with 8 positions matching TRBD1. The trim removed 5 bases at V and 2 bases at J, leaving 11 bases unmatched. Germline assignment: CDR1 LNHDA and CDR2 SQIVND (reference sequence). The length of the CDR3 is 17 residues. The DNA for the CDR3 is TGTGCCAGTAGTGGGGGGGGGACAGGAAGAGGCAATCAGCCCCAGCATTTT. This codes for CASSGGGTGRGNQPQHF. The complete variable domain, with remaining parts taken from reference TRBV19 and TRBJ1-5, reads DGGITQSPKYLFRKEGQNVTLSCEQNLNHDAMYWYRQDPGQGLRLIYYSQIVNDFQKGDIAEGYSVSREKKESFPLTVTSAQKNPTAFYLCASSGGGTGRGNQPQHFGDGTRLSIL.

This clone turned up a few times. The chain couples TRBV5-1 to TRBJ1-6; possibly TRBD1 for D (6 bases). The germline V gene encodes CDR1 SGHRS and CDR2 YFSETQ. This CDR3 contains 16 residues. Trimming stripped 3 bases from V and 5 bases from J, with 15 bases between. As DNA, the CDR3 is TGCGCCAGCAGCTCACAGACAGGATTTAATAATTCACCCCTCCACTTT. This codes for CASSSQTGFNNSPLHF.

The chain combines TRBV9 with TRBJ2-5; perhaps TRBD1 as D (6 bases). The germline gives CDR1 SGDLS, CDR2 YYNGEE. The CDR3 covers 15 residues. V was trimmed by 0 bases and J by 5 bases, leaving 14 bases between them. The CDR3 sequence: CASSVEMVTGETQYF. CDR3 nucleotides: TGTGCCAGCAGCGTAGAAATGGTTACAGGGGAGACCCAGTACTTC.

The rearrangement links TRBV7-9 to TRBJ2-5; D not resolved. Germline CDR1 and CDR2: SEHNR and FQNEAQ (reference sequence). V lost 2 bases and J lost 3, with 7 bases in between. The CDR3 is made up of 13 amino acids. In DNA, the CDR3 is TGTGCCAGCAGCTTACTCCTAGAAGAGACCCAGTACTTC. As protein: CASSLLLEETQYF.

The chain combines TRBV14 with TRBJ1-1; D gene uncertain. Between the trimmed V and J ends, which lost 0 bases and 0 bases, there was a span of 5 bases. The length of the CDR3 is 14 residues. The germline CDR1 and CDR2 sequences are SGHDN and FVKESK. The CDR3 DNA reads TGTGCCAGCAGCCAAGAACTGATGAACACTGAAGCTTTCTTT. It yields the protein CASSQELMNTEAFF.

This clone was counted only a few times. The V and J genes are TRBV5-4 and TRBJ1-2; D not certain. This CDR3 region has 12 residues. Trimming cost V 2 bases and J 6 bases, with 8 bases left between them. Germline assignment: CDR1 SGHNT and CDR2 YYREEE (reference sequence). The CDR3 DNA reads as TGTGCCAGCAGCTTCCCCGACAATGGCTACACCTTC. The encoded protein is CASSFPDNGYTF.

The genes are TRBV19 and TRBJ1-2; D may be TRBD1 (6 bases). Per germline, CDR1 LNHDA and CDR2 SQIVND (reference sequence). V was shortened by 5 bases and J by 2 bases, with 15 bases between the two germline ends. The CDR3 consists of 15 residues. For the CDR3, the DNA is TGTGCCAGTAGTTCGACGAGGGGGTCCAACTATGGCTACACCTTC. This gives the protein CASSSTRGSNYGYTF.

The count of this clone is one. CDR3 nucleotides: TGTGCCAGCAGTCCCTGGGGAGTCAGTTCACCCCTCCACTTT. It encodes CASSPWGVSSPLHF. V usage is TRBV27 and J usage is TRBJ1-6; D gene ambiguous. Between the trimmed V and J ends, which lost 5 bases and 9 bases, there was a span of 14 bases. This CDR3 has 14 residues. Germline V gene lookup returns CDR1 MNHEY and CDR2 SMNVEV (reference sequence).

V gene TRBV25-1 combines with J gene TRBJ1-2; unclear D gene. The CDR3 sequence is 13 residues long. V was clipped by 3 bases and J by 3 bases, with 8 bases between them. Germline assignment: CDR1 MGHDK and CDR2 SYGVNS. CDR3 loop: CASSEKGDYGYTF. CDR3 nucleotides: TGTGCCAGCAGTGAGAAGGGAGACTATGGCTACACCTTC.

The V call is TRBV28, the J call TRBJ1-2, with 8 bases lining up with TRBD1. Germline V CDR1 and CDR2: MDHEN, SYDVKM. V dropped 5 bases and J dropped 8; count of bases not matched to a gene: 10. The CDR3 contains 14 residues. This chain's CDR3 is CASSPSGTGHGYTF. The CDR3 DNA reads TGTGCCAGCAGTCCCTCCGGGACAGGTCACGGCTACACCTTC.

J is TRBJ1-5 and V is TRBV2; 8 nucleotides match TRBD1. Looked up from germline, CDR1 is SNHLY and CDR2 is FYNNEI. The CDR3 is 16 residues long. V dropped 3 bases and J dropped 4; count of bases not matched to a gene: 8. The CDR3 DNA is TGTGCCAGCAGTGACTTAGGGACAGGTGGGAATCAGCCCCAGCATTTT. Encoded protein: CASSDLGTGGNQPQHF.

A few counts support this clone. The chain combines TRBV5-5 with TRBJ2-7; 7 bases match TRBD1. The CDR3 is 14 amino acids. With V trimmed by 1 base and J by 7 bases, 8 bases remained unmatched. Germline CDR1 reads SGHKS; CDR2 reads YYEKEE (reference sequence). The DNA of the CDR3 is TGTGCCAGCAGCTTGTCCGGGACAGAACGGGAGCAGTACTTC. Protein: CASSLSGTEREQYF.

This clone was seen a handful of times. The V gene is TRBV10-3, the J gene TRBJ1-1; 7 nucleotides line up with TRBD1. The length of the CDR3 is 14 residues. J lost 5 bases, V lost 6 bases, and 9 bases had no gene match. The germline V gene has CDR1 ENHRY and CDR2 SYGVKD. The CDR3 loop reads CAIRTGISNTEAFF. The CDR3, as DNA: TGTGCCATCAGGACAGGGATCAGCAATACTGAAGCTTTCTTT.

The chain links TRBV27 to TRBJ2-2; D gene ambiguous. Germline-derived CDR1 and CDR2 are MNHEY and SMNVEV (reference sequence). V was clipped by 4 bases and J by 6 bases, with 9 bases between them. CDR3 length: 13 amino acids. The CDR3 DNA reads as TGTGCCAGCAGTTCCTTTGTAGCCGGGGAGCTGTTTTTT. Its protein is CASSSFVAGELFF.

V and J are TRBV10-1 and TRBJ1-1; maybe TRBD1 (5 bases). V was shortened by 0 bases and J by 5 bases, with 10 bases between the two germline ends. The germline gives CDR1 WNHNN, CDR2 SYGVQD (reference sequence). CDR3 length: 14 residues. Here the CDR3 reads CASSESGGVTEAFF. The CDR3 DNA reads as TGCGCCAGCAGTGAGTCGGGAGGGGTTACTGAAGCTTTCTTT.

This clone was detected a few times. The CDR3 spells CATRDKLNTEAFF. CDR3 in DNA: TGCGCCACCAGAGACAAATTGAACACTGAAGCTTTCTTT. The J gene is TRBJ1-1, the V gene TRBV10-1; the D is unclear. V was shortened by 10 bases and J by 0 bases, with 12 bases between the two germline ends. Germline V lookup: CDR1 WNHNN, CDR2 SYGVQD (reference sequence). The CDR3 is 13 amino acids.

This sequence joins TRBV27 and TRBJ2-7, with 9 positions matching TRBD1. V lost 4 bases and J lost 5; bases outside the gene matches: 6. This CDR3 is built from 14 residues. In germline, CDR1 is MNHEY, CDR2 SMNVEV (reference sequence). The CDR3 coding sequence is TGTGCCAGCAGTTCCCGGGACAGGGCACACGAGCAGTACTTC. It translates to CASSSRDRAHEQYF.

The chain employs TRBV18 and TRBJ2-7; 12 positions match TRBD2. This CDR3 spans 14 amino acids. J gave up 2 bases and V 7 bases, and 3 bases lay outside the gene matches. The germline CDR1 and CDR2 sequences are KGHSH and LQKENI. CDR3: CASFSSGRAYEQYF. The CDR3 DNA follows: TGTGCCAGCTTCTCTAGCGGGAGGGCCTACGAGCAGTACTTC.

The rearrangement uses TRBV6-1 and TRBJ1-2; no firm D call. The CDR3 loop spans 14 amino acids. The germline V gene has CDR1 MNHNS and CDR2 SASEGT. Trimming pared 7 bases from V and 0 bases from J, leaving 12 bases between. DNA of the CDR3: TGTGCCAGCATACGAAGGGAGGCTAACTATGGCTACACCTTC. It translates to CASIRREANYGYTF.

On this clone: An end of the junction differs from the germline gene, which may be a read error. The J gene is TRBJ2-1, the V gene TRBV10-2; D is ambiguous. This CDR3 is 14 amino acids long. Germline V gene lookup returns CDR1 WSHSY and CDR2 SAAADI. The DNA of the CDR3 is TGCGCCAGCAGTGAGGAGCCCCTCATCAATGAGCCGTTCTTC. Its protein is CASSEEPLINEPFF.

The CDR3 sequence: CASSLEVGRALPPDTQYF. The CDR3 nucleotides are TGTGCCAGCAGCTTAGAAGTCGGGAGGGCCCTACCCCCAGATACGCAGTATTTT. The chain couples TRBV7-8 to TRBJ2-3; the match to TRBD2 covers 8 bases. CDR3 length: 18 amino acids. Trimming removed 1 base from V and 4 bases from J; junction bases left unmatched: 13. Germline V gene lookup returns CDR1 SGHVS and CDR2 FQNEAQ.

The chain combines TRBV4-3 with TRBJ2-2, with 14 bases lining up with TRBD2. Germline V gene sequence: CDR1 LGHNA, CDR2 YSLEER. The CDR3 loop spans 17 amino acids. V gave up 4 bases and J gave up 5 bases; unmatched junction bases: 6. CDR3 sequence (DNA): TGCGCCAGCAGCCTAACCGGGACTAGCGGGAGAACCGGGGAGCTGTTTTTT. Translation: CASSLTGTSGRTGELFF.

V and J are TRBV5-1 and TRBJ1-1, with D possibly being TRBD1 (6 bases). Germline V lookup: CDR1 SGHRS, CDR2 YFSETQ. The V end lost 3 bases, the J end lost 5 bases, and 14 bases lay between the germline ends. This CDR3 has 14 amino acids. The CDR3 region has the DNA TGCGCCAGCAGCTCCAGGGGAGGGTATACTGAAGCTTTCTTT. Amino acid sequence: CASSSRGGYTEAFF. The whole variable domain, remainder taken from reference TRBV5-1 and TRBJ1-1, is KAGVTQTPRYLIKTRGQQVTLSCSPISGHRSVSWYQQTPGQGLQFLFEYFSETQRNKGNFPGRFSGRQFSNSRSEMNVSTLELGDSALYLCASSSRGGYTEAFFGQGTRLTVV.